What follows are 16 T cell receptor beta chains derived from one specimen sequenced in a study of T cell changes during pregnancy in multiple sclerosis. Profiling relied on immunoSEQ multiplex PCR, and the TCRdb table lists in-frame clones only, not all of them. Here the sample spans some 85,000 clones, 90% to 95% being singletons. Here the sequenced sample was peripheral blood, taken in the second trimester of pregnancy. The source of these receptors is a female donor with multiple sclerosis, enrolled in a pregnancy study.

V gene TRBV18 combines with J gene TRBJ2-1; D unclear. The CDR3 consists of 14 residues. Deletions cut 6 bases from V and 7 bases from J, with 16 bases between. Germline V gives CDR1 KGHSH, CDR2 LQKENI. The CDR3 here is CASSPSPIVNEQFF. DNA of the CDR3: TGTGCCAGCTCCCCGTCCCCTATCGTTAATGAGCAGTTCTTC.

CDR3 sequence reads: CASRPPTSGRGETQYF. CDR3 in DNA: TGTGCCAGCAGACCTCCGACTAGCGGGAGAGGCGAGACCCAGTACTTC. This sequence joins TRBV11-2 and TRBJ2-5; 12 bases fit TRBD2. Germline V gene data show CDR1 as SGHAT and CDR2 as FQNNGV. With V trimmed by 6 bases and J by 5 bases, 10 bases remained unmatched. The CDR3 contains 16 residues.

The V and J genes are TRBV28 and TRBJ2-2; 8 bases align to TRBD2. J lost 2 bases, V lost 4 bases, and 9 bases had no gene match. The CDR3 sequence is 17 residues long. CDR1 and CDR2 (germline): MDHEN, SYDVKM. The CDR3 spells CASSSTPGLVNTGELFF. The DNA of the CDR3 is TGTGCCAGCAGTTCAACGCCGGGACTAGTTAACACCGGGGAGCTGTTTTTT.

The rearrangement joins TRBV6-1 to TRBJ2-1, with 7 nucleotides matching TRBD1. CDR1 and CDR2 (germline): MNHNS, SASEGT. The CDR3 totals 13 residues. V was clipped by 8 bases and J by 4 bases; unmatched bases: 5. CDR3 DNA sequence: TGTGCCAGCGGGGGACAGCAATACAATGAGCAGTTCTTC. Protein product: CASGGQQYNEQFF.

This chain connects TRBV14 to TRBJ2-7; the D is unclear. The CDR3 spans 15 residues. The V end was cut by 2 bases, the J end by 0 bases, with 11 bases between. In germline, CDR1 is SGHDN, CDR2 FVKESK. In DNA, the CDR3 is TGTGCCAGCAGCCAATTTAACACGCTCTCCTACGAGCAGTACTTC. Translated: CASSQFNTLSYEQYF.

V gene TRBV9 combines with J gene TRBJ2-4, with 7 bases identical to TRBD2. V was clipped by 4 bases and J by 2 bases; unmatched bases: 12. Germline CDR1 SGDLS, CDR2 YYNGEE. This CDR3 has 17 amino acids. The CDR3 here is CASSPSDGLGTKNIQYF. The DNA of the CDR3 is TGTGCCAGCAGCCCCAGCGATGGACTAGGAACCAAAAACATTCAGTACTTC.

The chain joins TRBV2 to TRBJ1-1; 7 bases agree with TRBD1. Trimming removed 6 bases from V and 5 bases from J; junction bases left unmatched: 6. Germline V lookup: CDR1 SNHLY, CDR2 FYNNEI. This CDR3 is built from 13 residues. CDR3 sequence: CASSARGMTEAFF. CDR3 nucleotide sequence: TGTGCCAGCAGCGCCAGGGGGATGACTGAAGCTTTCTTT.

This clone occurred once. V gene TRBV29-1 combines with J gene TRBJ2-7, with D perhaps TRBD2 (6 bases). CDR3 length equals 13 residues. Trimming took off 4 bases at V and 2 bases at J, with 12 bases between the two ends. Per germline, CDR1 SQVTM and CDR2 ANQGSEA. The CDR3 nucleotides read TGCAGCGTTGGACGCGGGATGGCCTACGAGCAGTACTTC. Its protein product is CSVGRGMAYEQYF.

V usage is TRBV7-9 and J usage is TRBJ1-4; D is unresolved. Looked up from germline, CDR1 is SEHNR and CDR2 is FQNEAQ (reference sequence). The CDR3 has 14 residues. Trimming pared 5 bases from V and 6 bases from J, leaving 13 bases between. Written as DNA, the CDR3 is TGTGCCAGCAGCCCGGACTACGAGGATGAAAAACTGTTTTTT. It is translated as CASSPDYEDEKLFF.

The gene calls are TRBV20-1 and TRBJ2-7, with D uncertain. Trimming pared 2 bases from V and 5 bases from J, leaving 7 bases between. Germline loops: CDR1 DFQATT, CDR2 SNEGSKA (reference sequence). This CDR3 is 11 amino acids long. CDR3 sequence: CSARRTNEQYF. The CDR3 DNA follows: TGCAGTGCTAGAAGAACAAACGAGCAGTACTTC.

The chain recombines TRBV19 with TRBJ1-5; 10 bases are a match to TRBD1. CDR1 and CDR2 from the germline V gene are LNHDA and SQIVND (reference sequence). This CDR3 region has 16 residues. The J segment lost 6 bases and the V segment lost 5 bases, leaving 10 bases of the junction unmatched. The CDR3 nucleotides read TGTGCCAGTAGTCCCAGGGGGACAGGGGCTGGTCAGCCCCAGCATTTT. Encoded protein: CASSPRGTGAGQPQHF.

This clone appeared a single time. The chain links TRBV19 to TRBJ1-5, with 8 bases fitting TRBD1. The V gene end was trimmed by 5 bases and the J gene end by 8 bases; junction bases not matched to a gene: 8. The germline V gene encodes CDR1 LNHDA and CDR2 SQIVND (reference sequence). The CDR3 spans 14 residues. CDR3 in amino acids: CASSGQGGSEPQHF. The CDR3 region has the DNA TGTGCCAGTAGTGGACAGGGTGGAAGCGAGCCCCAGCATTTT.

This clone turned up a few times. The V gene is TRBV2, the J gene TRBJ1-4; D is perhaps TRBD1 (6 bases). The V and J ends lost 3 bases and 6 bases respectively, with 11 bases between them. This CDR3 region has 14 residues. The germline CDR1 and CDR2 sequences are SNHLY and FYNNEI. The DNA for the CDR3 is TGTGCCAGCAGTGAGGGGGCAGGGTATGAAAAACTGTTTTTT. The encoded protein is CASSEGAGYEKLFF.

In its sample, this clone was seen once. The gene calls are TRBV29-1 and TRBJ2-2; 7 nucleotides line up with TRBD2. CDR1 is SQVTM, CDR2 ANQGSEA, per germline. The CDR3 is made up of 17 amino acids. V lost 2 bases and J lost 3; bases outside the gene matches: 12. The CDR3 DNA reads TGCAGCGTTGAATTGTTCGGCGGGAGCGGGGACACCGGGGAGCTGTTTTTT. Encoded protein: CSVELFGGSGDTGELFF.

This sequence joins TRBV27 and TRBJ1-2; no definite D call. The CDR3 runs to 14 residues. CDR1 and CDR2 from the germline V gene are MNHEY and SMNVEV (reference sequence). V was shortened by 5 bases and J by 4 bases, with 14 bases between the two germline ends. The CDR3 reads CASSPLSVGYGYTF. The CDR3 DNA sequence: TGTGCCAGCAGTCCCTTGTCAGTTGGCTATGGCTACACCTTC.

This chain links TRBV7-6 with TRBJ2-1, with no clear D. This CDR3 has 15 amino acids. The germline CDR1 and CDR2 sequences are SGHVS and FNYEAQ. Trimming stripped 4 bases from V and 7 bases from J, with 17 bases between. CDR3 nucleotides: TGTGCCAGCAGCTACGATATTAAAGACTGGAATGAGCAGTTCTTC. Translation: CASSYDIKDWNEQFF.